The table lists the clone carrying this T cell receptor (beta chain) with a few counts. The target antigen is unknown. This sample was included in a study of response to subunit inactivated influenza vaccine. Study findings and constraints: Few new T cells, the authors suggested, are recruited by each seasonal influenza vaccination.

Germline assignment: CDR1 SQVTM and CDR2 ANQGSEA. This CDR3 has 13 amino acids. The germline V and J ends were trimmed by 4 bases and 2 bases, with 8 bases remaining between them. Using its own MiXCR run on the RT-PCR reads, TCRdb lists one record per CDR3 protein. Of roughly 500,000 distinct CDR3 sequences listed, approximately 15% are singletons. Sequenced material: CD4+ T cells sorted from PBMCs, taken roughly 24 months after vaccination. The receptor comes from a man in his fifties or sixties who received an inactivated influenza vaccine. The chain uses TRBV29-1 and TRBJ1-4; D remains ambiguous. CDR3 region: CSVAEGTNEKLFF. The CDR3 DNA reads as TGCAGCGTTGCCGAGGGTACTAATGAAAAACTGTTTTTT.